The 17 T cell receptor beta chains presented below share a single source sample, sequenced in a study of tumor and adjacent non-tumor tissue in lung cancer. A modified ARM-PCR protocol with three rounds of nested PCR amplified TCRbeta. TCRdb reprocessed the multiplex PCR reads with MiXCR, giving one entry per CDR3 protein. Of roughly 120,000 distinct CDR3 sequences listed, about 63% were seen once; the top ten hold about 20%. RNA was extracted from bulk tissue without any cell sorting. More than 3 cm separated this lung sample from the edge of the tumor. The sequenced sample consisted of distant non-tumor lung tissue. The receptors stem from a man in his 60s with non-small cell lung cancer.

The sample holds many counts of this clonotype. The rearrangement uses TRBV6-2 or TRBV6-3 and TRBJ2-3; 10 bases line up with TRBD2. The CDR3 runs 13 residues. From germline, CDR1 is MNHEY and CDR2 SVGEGT. The junction had 1 base not matched to a gene; V was cut back by 6 bases and J by 4 bases. The CDR3 DNA reads TGTGCCAGCAGACTAGCGGGACCAGATACGCAGTATTTT. Its translation: CASRLAGPDTQYF.

Of note for this clonotype: The germline gene is not matched at one end of the junction; a read error may be the cause. This chain links TRBV29-1 with TRBJ2-5; either TRBD1 or TRBD2 may fit D (5 bases each). Germline V gives CDR1 SQVTM, CDR2 ANQGSEA. The CDR3 has 14 residues. The CDR3 sequence: CSVEYRNRPGAQCF. CDR3 in DNA: TGCAGCGTTGAATATCGAAACAGGCCCGGGGCCCAGTGTTTC.

This clonotype was seen just once. An end of the junction does not agree with germline; a read error may underlie this. This chain uses TRBV5-6 with TRBJ1-2; D perhaps matches TRBD1 (5 bases). Germline CDR1 SGHDT, CDR2 YYEEEE. The CDR3 spans 14 residues. Written as DNA, the CDR3 is TGTGTCAGCCCCACCGAGGGGCAGAACTATGGCTACACCTTC. Amino acid sequence: CVSPTEGQNYGYTF.

There are many counts of this clonotype. The J gene is TRBJ2-1, the V gene TRBV29-1, with D tentatively TRBD1 (6 bases). CDR3 length: 13 residues. Trimming shortened V by 7 bases and J by 0 bases, and 10 bases separated the two germline ends. CDR1 and CDR2 (germline): SQVTM, ANQGSEA. The CDR3 spells CSADSISYNEQFF. DNA of the CDR3: TGCAGCGCGGACAGCATCTCCTACAATGAGCAGTTCTTC.

As regards this clonotype: No conserved phenylalanine or tryptophan is present at the end of the CDR3, so a read error is the likely explanation. J is TRBJ2-7 and V is TRBV29-1, with a possible D match to TRBD1 (5 bases). This CDR3 contains 13 residues. CDR1 and CDR2 from the germline V gene are SQVTM and ANQGSEA. The V gene lost 0 bases and the J gene lost 3 bases, with 9 bases spanning the gap. The CDR3 protein is CSVEEGRDYEQYL. The CDR3 coding sequence is TGCAGCGTTGAAGAGGGCAGGGACTACGAGCAGTACCTC.

A word on this clonotype: A read error is likely, as this CDR3 ends without the conserved phenylalanine or tryptophan. This rearrangement joins TRBV10-3 to TRBJ2-7; D is perhaps TRBD2 (6 bases). The germline V and J ends were trimmed by 9 bases and 7 bases, with 19 bases remaining between them. The germline V gene encodes CDR1 ENHRY and CDR2 SYGVKD. The CDR3 consists of 13 residues. Here the CDR3 DNA reads TGTGCCATGAGTCAGGGTCCGGGGAGGGAGCAGTACTTA. Protein product: CAMSQGPGREQYL.

Turning to this clonotype: It may be a read error: a sequence one base away is much more abundant. This chain connects TRBV20-1 to TRBJ1-2; unclear D gene. Trimming took 1 base from V and 6 from J, leaving 12 bases between them. The CDR3 length is 13 residues. CDR1 and CDR2 from the germline V gene are DFQATT and SNEGSKA (reference sequence). CDR3 DNA sequence: TGCAGTGCTAGAGTTGTCCAGGAAAATGGCTACACCTTC. This codes for CSARVVQENGYTF.

The chain employs TRBV12-3 or TRBV12-4 and TRBJ1-1; D is possibly TRBD1 (5 bases). This CDR3 spans 15 amino acids. Trimming took off 0 bases at V and 3 bases at J, with 11 bases between the two ends. CDR3 residues: CASSLARGMDTEAFF. CDR3 coding DNA: TGTGCCAGCAGTTTAGCGCGGGGGATGGACACTGAAGCTTTCTTT.

This clonotype has more than one count but fewer than ten. This may be a read error, as it is one base from a much larger clone. This chain joins TRBV6-5 and TRBJ1-1; tentatively, D is TRBD1 (5 bases). There are 14 residues in the CDR3. The germline V gene encodes CDR1 MNHEY and CDR2 SVGAGI. The CDR3 nucleotides are TGTGTCAGCAGTTACCAATATACAGGACTCGGAGCTTTCTTT. Translated: CVSSYQYTGLGAFF.

A single count supports this clonotype. The chain links TRBV6-1 to TRBJ2-1; D perhaps matches TRBD2 (5 bases). The CDR3 contains 17 residues. Germline V CDR1 and CDR2: MNHNS, SASEGT. Trimming stripped 2 bases from V and 0 bases from J, with 14 bases between. The CDR3 sequence: CASSEFQSAASYNEQFF. CDR3 in DNA: TGTGCCAGCAGTGAATTCCAGTCAGCGGCCTCCTACAATGAGCAGTTCTTC.

The chain carries TRBV6-5 and TRBJ1-4; possible D gene TRBD1, 6 bases. Trimming took 6 bases from V and 5 from J, leaving 13 bases between them. Looked up from germline, CDR1 is MNHEY and CDR2 is SVGAGI. The CDR3 extends over 14 amino acids. The CDR3 nucleotides read TGTGCCAGCAGGGTTACAGGGAAGAATGAAAAACTGTTTTTT. Protein sequence: CASRVTGKNEKLFF.

Concerning this clonotype itself: A much larger clone lies a single base off, so this may be a read error. The CDR3: CASSFGGPDNEQFF. Here the CDR3 DNA reads TGTGCCAGCAGTTTTGGCGGACCAGACAATGAGCAGTTCTTC. J is TRBJ2-1 and V is TRBV12-3 or TRBV12-4; D call uncertain. Trimming left V 3 bases short and J 5 bases short, with 11 bases between. The CDR3 covers 14 residues.

V usage is TRBV6-6 and J usage is TRBJ2-7; D could derive from TRBD1 or TRBD2 (5 bases each). The CDR3 spans 14 residues. Trimming shortened V by 4 bases and J by 4 bases, and 14 bases separated the two germline ends. CDR1 MNHNY and CDR2 SVGAGI come from the germline V gene (reference sequence). The CDR3 DNA follows: TGTGCCAGCAGTTGCCGTGTCGAGGGGTACGAGCAGTACTTC. Its translation is CASSCRVEGYEQYF.

This clonotype was detected only a few times. An end of the junction differs from the germline gene, which may be a read error. The chain uses TRBV12-3 or TRBV12-4 and TRBJ1-2; no definite D call. There are 16 residues in the CDR3. The CDR3 reads CASSLTSAGPNYGYTF. Written as DNA, the CDR3 is TGTGCTAGCAGTTTGACCTCGGCAGGCCCCAACTATGGCTACACCTTC.

This clonotype was found a few times. The chain links TRBV7-9 to TRBJ2-4; D gene unclear. The CDR3 runs to 15 residues. Trimming took off 5 bases at V and 0 bases at J, with 11 bases between the two ends. Germline lookup yields CDR1 SEHNR and CDR2 FQNEAQ (reference sequence). The CDR3 region has the DNA TGTGCCAGCAGCACTACCTCTTTAGCCAAAAACATTCAGTACTTC. It is translated as CASSTTSLAKNIQYF.

Points on this clonotype: This may be a read error, as it is one base from a much larger clone. J is TRBJ1-1 and V is TRBV7-8, with D uncertain. The germline V gene has CDR1 SGHVS and CDR2 FQNEAQ. This CDR3 region has 14 residues. V was cut by 2 bases and J by 9 bases, with 16 bases left in between. This CDR3 reads CASSLSDGPSKAFF. The CDR3 region has the DNA TGTGCCAGCAGCTTATCAGACGGACCCTCTAAAGCTTTCTTT.

With respect to this clonotype: An end of the junction differs from the germline gene, which may be a read error. The chain employs TRBV29-1 and TRBJ2-7; 8 bases align to TRBD1. The CDR3 loop spans 15 amino acids. CDR1 SQVTM and CDR2 ANQGSEA come from the germline V gene. CDR3 region: CSVIPRGQEIYQQYF. In DNA, the CDR3 is TGCAGCGTTATTCCCCGGGGACAGGAGATCTACCAGCAGTACTTC.